This T cell receptor beta chain was identified during a study of regulatory T cells in long-lasting Graves disease. Regarding time point: newly diagnosed GD, antithyroid drugs for less than 3 months. With RNA extracted from PBMCs as input, the TCR library was made. iRepertoire HTBI primers and Arm-PCR of CDR3 regions built TCR beta libraries. TCRdb recomputed calls from the multiplex PCR reads with MiXCR, one row per CDR3 protein. The sample consists of roughly 610,000 distinct CDR3 sequences, about 16% of them appearing once. V was cut by 5 bases and J by 4 bases, with 8 bases left in between. The length of the CDR3 is 12 residues. Germline lookup yields CDR1 MNHEY and CDR2 SMNVEV (reference sequence). The data also belong to a second study, concerning T cells in Graves' hyperthyroidism and ophthalmopathy.

The sample in question was peripheral blood mononuclear cells (PBMCs), obtained at new diagnosis, from a patient treated with antithyroid drugs. This TCR derives from a man between 18 and 29 years old with Graves disease. The chain uses TRBV27 and TRBJ1-2; the D is unclear. Written as DNA, the CDR3 is TGTGCCAGCAGTAACGGACTCTATGGCTACACCTTC. This encodes CASSNGLYGYTF.